This is a list of T cell receptor beta chains from one sample in a study of cytomegalovirus exposure and HLA in healthy donors. Produced via immunoSEQ multiplex PCR; TCRdb's table is partial and in-frame only. Of around 150,000 clones in the sample, 80% to 90% were seen once. Sample: PBMCs. Receptors originate from a woman aged 18-29 years in good health and CMV-seronegative. The CDR3 runs from the conserved cysteine through the conserved F or W. A D gene is named only where the DNA matches it firmly. Clone size is not always given. Where it is, it says once, few, many or a class for expanded clones.

clone size: -; CDR3 length: 14; D gene: TRBD1; V gene: TRBV4-1; J gene: TRBJ2-7; CDR3 DNA: TGCGCCAGCAGCCCTCCGGGACAGGGTTACGAGCAGTACTTC; CDR3 protein: CASSPPGQGYEQYF
clone size: -; CDR3 length: 14; D gene: TRBD1; V gene: TRBV10-1; J gene: TRBJ1-4; CDR3 DNA: TGCGCCGCGGCCGGACAGGGGGCTAATGAAAAACTGTTTTTT; CDR3 protein: CAAAGQGANEKLFF
clone size: -; CDR3 length: 14; D gene: TRBD1; V gene: TRBV4-1; J gene: TRBJ1-1; CDR3 DNA: TGCGCCAGCAGCCGTTCAGGGGGCGGCACTGAAGCTTTCTTT; CDR3 protein: CASSRSGGGTEAFF
clone size: -; CDR3 length: 16; D gene: -; V gene: TRBV30; J gene: TRBJ1-2; CDR3 DNA: TGTGCCTGGAGCCCGCTCTCGGGCAGGGGAAACTATGGCTACACCTTC; CDR3 protein: CAWSPLSGRGNYGYTF
clone size: -; CDR3 length: 14; D gene: -; V gene: TRBV19; J gene: TRBJ1-1; CDR3 DNA: TGTGCCAGTAGCCCGGGTTTCCGGCCCTCAGAAGCTTTCTTT; CDR3 protein: CASSPGFRPSEAFF
clone size: -; CDR3 length: 16; D gene: TRBD2; V gene: TRBV29-1; J gene: TRBJ2-7; CDR3 DNA: TGCAGCGTTGAAAGCCATAGCGGGCATCGAATCTACGAGCAGTACTTC; CDR3 protein: CSVESHSGHRIYEQYF
clone size: -; CDR3 length: 16; D gene: TRBD2; V gene: TRBV5-1; J gene: TRBJ2-3; CDR3 DNA: TGCGCCAGCAGCCTCTCTAGCGGGAGTACGACAGATACGCAGTATTTT; CDR3 protein: CASSLSSGSTTDTQYF
clone size: -; CDR3 length: 13; D gene: -; V gene: TRBV5-1; J gene: TRBJ2-7; CDR3 DNA: TGCGCCAGCAGCCCGTCGGGTCCCTACGAGCAGTACTTC; CDR3 protein: CASSPSGPYEQYF
clone size: -; CDR3 length: 15; D gene: TRBD1; V gene: TRBV5-1; J gene: TRBJ1-6; CDR3 DNA: TGCGCCAGCAGCCCCGGGACAGTGGGTAATTCACCCCTCCACTTT; CDR3 protein: CASSPGTVGNSPLHF
clone size: -; CDR3 length: 12; D gene: -; V gene: TRBV19; J gene: TRBJ2-2; CDR3 DNA: TGTGCCAGTAGGTCAGAAGCCGGGGAGCTGTTTTTT; CDR3 protein: CASRSEAGELFF
clone size: -; CDR3 length: 14; D gene: -; V gene: TRBV27; J gene: TRBJ2-3; CDR3 DNA: TGTGCCAGCCGCCTGGACCTCGCGGGGGATACGCAGTATTTT; CDR3 protein: CASRLDLAGDTQYF
clone size: -; CDR3 length: 15; D gene: TRBD2; V gene: TRBV7-9; J gene: TRBJ2-5; CDR3 DNA: TGTGCCAGCAGCTTAGCGGGACTAGGCCTAGAGACCCAGTACTTC; CDR3 protein: CASSLAGLGLETQYF
clone size: few; CDR3 length: 15; D gene: TRBD1; V gene: TRBV4-1; J gene: TRBJ1-4; CDR3 DNA: TGCGCCAGCAGCCAAGGACAGGGGACTAATGAAAAACTGTTTTTT; CDR3 protein: CASSQGQGTNEKLFF
clone size: -; CDR3 length: 18; D gene: -; V gene: TRBV7-6; J gene: TRBJ2-4; CDR3 DNA: TGTGCCAGCAGCTTAGGCCAGATGACAGGTGTAGCCAAAAACATTCAGTACTTC; CDR3 protein: CASSLGQMTGVAKNIQYF
clone size: -; CDR3 length: 16; D gene: -; V gene: TRBV9; J gene: TRBJ1-3; CDR3 DNA: TGTGCCAGCAGCGTAGTCGCAGACGGCCCAGGGGCCACCATATATTTT; CDR3 protein: CASSVVADGPGATIYF
clone size: -; CDR3 length: 15; D gene: -; V gene: TRBV7-6; J gene: TRBJ2-7; CDR3 DNA: TGTGCCAGCAAGAGACTCCCGGACAGCTCCTACGAGCAGTACTTC; CDR3 protein: CASKRLPDSSYEQYF
clone size: -; CDR3 length: 13; D gene: -; V gene: TRBV5-6; J gene: TRBJ1-2; CDR3 DNA: TGTGCCAGCAGCTTAAGGGGGAACTATGGCTACACCTTC; CDR3 protein: CASSLRGNYGYTF
clone size: once; CDR3 length: 15; D gene: -; V gene: TRBV6-1; J gene: TRBJ2-2; CDR3 DNA: TGTGCCAGCCCCATTGTTGCAGGGGACACCGGGGAGCTGTTTTTT; CDR3 protein: CASPIVAGDTGELFF
clone size: once; CDR3 length: 17; D gene: -; V gene: TRBV27; J gene: TRBJ2-3; CDR3 DNA: TGTGCCAGCAGTTGGGACTTCCAGATGGCCACCACAGATACGCAGTATTTT; CDR3 protein: CASSWDFQMATTDTQYF
clone size: -; CDR3 length: 15; D gene: -; V gene: TRBV2; J gene: TRBJ2-3; CDR3 DNA: TGTGCCAGCAGGGCAGGGGTCCGAAGCACAGATACGCAGTATTTT; CDR3 protein: CASRAGVRSTDTQYF
clone size: -; CDR3 length: 13; D gene: -; V gene: TRBV19; J gene: TRBJ1-1; CDR3 DNA: TGTGCCAGTAGCCTCGGGATGAACACTGAAGCTTTCTTT; CDR3 protein: CASSLGMNTEAFF
clone size: -; CDR3 length: 14; D gene: TRBD1; V gene: TRBV6-5; J gene: TRBJ2-7; CDR3 DNA: TGTGCCAGCAGTCGCCGGACAGGGTCCTACGAGCAGTACTTC; CDR3 protein: CASSRRTGSYEQYF
clone size: -; CDR3 length: 17; D gene: TRBD1; V gene: TRBV19; J gene: TRBJ2-7; CDR3 DNA: TGTGCCAGTAGTATAGACCTCCGGACAGGGGCATCCTACGAGCAGTACTTC; CDR3 protein: CASSIDLRTGASYEQYF
clone size: -; CDR3 length: 17; D gene: TRBD2; V gene: TRBV9; J gene: TRBJ2-3; CDR3 DNA: TGTGCCAGCAGCGCGAAGCGAAGCGGGAGGCCGGGAGATACGCAGTATTTT; CDR3 protein: CASSAKRSGRPGDTQYF
clone size: -; CDR3 length: 14; D gene: -; V gene: TRBV10-3; J gene: TRBJ2-7; CDR3 DNA: TGTGCCATCAGTGATGGTGACAGGTCCTACGAGCAGTACTTC; CDR3 protein: CAISDGDRSYEQYF
clone size: -; CDR3 length: 13; D gene: -; V gene: TRBV2; J gene: TRBJ1-1; CDR3 DNA: TGTGCCAGCACGAGGGGGGGCCAGGGTGAAGCTTTCTTT; CDR3 protein: CASTRGGQGEAFF
clone size: -; CDR3 length: 15; D gene: -; V gene: TRBV21-1; J gene: TRBJ2-7; CDR3 DNA: TGTGCCAGCAGCAAACGGGAGGGGGGGTCATACGAGCAGTACTTC; CDR3 protein: CASSKREGGSYEQYF
clone size: -; CDR3 length: 16; D gene: -; V gene: TRBV11-3; J gene: TRBJ1-3; CDR3 DNA: TGTGCCAGCAGCTTTAAGGGACTGAACTCTGGAAACACCATATATTTT; CDR3 protein: CASSFKGLNSGNTIYF
clone size: -; CDR3 length: 15; D gene: -; V gene: TRBV19; J gene: TRBJ2-1; CDR3 DNA: TGTGCCAGTAGTATAGATCTGGGCTCGTACAATGAGCAGTTCTTC; CDR3 protein: CASSIDLGSYNEQFF
clone size: -; CDR3 length: 15; D gene: TRBD2; V gene: TRBV27; J gene: TRBJ2-1; CDR3 DNA: TGTGCCAGCACCCTATCGCGGGAGGTCTACAATGAGCAGTTCTTC; CDR3 protein: CASTLSREVYNEQFF
clone size: -; CDR3 length: 14; D gene: -; V gene: TRBV9; J gene: TRBJ1-2; CDR3 DNA: TGTGCCAGCAGCGTTATACAGGCGAACTATGGCTACACCTTC; CDR3 protein: CASSVIQANYGYTF
clone size: -; CDR3 length: 14; D gene: TRBD1; V gene: TRBV28; J gene: TRBJ1-2; CDR3 DNA: TGTGCCAGCAGAAGGGACAGGGACGTTTCTGGCTACACCTTC; CDR3 protein: CASRRDRDVSGYTF
clone size: -; CDR3 length: 10; D gene: -; V gene: TRBV10-3; J gene: TRBJ2-7; CDR3 DNA: TGTGCCATCAGTGGACTCGAGCAGTACTTC; CDR3 protein: CAISGLEQYF
clone size: -; CDR3 length: 14; D gene: -; V gene: TRBV7-8; J gene: TRBJ2-1; CDR3 DNA: TGTGCCAGCAGCTTAGCGTACTCCTACAATGAGCAGTTCTTC; CDR3 protein: CASSLAYSYNEQFF